This T cell receptor beta chain was sequenced during a study of shared clonotypes between healthy human individuals. The length of the CDR3 is 15 residues. Germline loops: CDR1 GTSNPN, CDR2 SVGIG (reference sequence). V dropped 0 bases and J dropped 5 bases, with 16 bases sitting between them. Genomic DNA of every subset was divided equally among multiple immunoSEQ plates. TCRdb keeps only in-frame clones here, not all; method: immunoSEQ multiplex PCR. Of about 600,000 clones in the sample, 97% were seen once. This sequence joins TRBV30 and TRBJ2-5; the D gene is possibly TRBD1 (5 bases). This sequence was found in a young woman in good health. Specimen: naive CD4+ T cells sorted from blood. The sample's subset: CD45RA+ positively selected. DNA of the CDR3: TGTGCCTGGAGTGTAACCGGGCAGGGTTGGGAGACCCAGTACTTC. Amino acid sequence: CAWSVTGQGWETQYF.